What follows are 27 T cell receptor beta chains derived from one specimen sequenced in a study of T cell changes during pregnancy in multiple sclerosis. Method: immunoSEQ multiplex PCR; TCRdb's copy keeps in-frame clones and lacks some. The table lists over 35,000 clones, about nine tenths of them singletons. This material consisted of CD4+ T cells from peripheral blood mononuclear cells, taken in the second trimester of pregnancy. These receptors came from a female donor in good health, enrolled as a control in a pregnancy study.

This chain links TRBV19 with TRBJ2-1; 9 bases match TRBD1. With V trimmed by 6 bases and J by 12 bases, 15 bases remained unmatched. Germline V gene sequence: CDR1 LNHDA, CDR2 SQIVND (reference sequence). The CDR3 contains 15 residues. As DNA, the CDR3 is TGTGCCAGTAGCCTCCCGGGACAGGGTTCTTTGGGGCAGTTCTTC. Residues: CASSLPGQGSLGQFF.

This chain connects TRBV27 to TRBJ2-5; 8 nucleotides line up with TRBD2. The germline V gene encodes CDR1 MNHEY and CDR2 SMNVEV (reference sequence). Trimming took 1 base from V and 3 from J; bases not matched to a gene: 4. CDR3 size: 15 residues. CDR3 protein: CASSLWGTRKETQYF. CDR3 coding DNA: TGTGCCAGCAGTTTATGGGGGACTAGAAAAGAGACCCAGTACTTC.

The chain links TRBV19 to TRBJ1-3, with TRBD1 identical over 8 bases. This CDR3 has 16 amino acids. From germline, CDR1 is LNHDA and CDR2 SQIVND (reference sequence). V gave up 7 bases and J gave up 0 bases; unmatched junction bases: 8. The CDR3 DNA reads as TGTGCCAGTAAATCAGGGGGCCGAAGCTCTGGAAACACCATATATTTT. It yields the protein CASKSGGRSSGNTIYF.

The chain links TRBV15 to TRBJ2-2; D is possibly TRBD2 (6 bases). Germline V gives CDR1 LNHNV, CDR2 YYDKDF (reference sequence). V lost 4 bases, J lost 0 bases, and 9 bases lay in between. The CDR3 runs to 15 residues. The CDR3 loop reads CATSKGTPNTGELFF. CDR3 sequence (DNA): TGTGCCACCAGCAAAGGGACTCCGAACACCGGGGAGCTGTTTTTT.

The chain joins TRBV6-5 to TRBJ2-5; possibly TRBD1 for D (5 bases). Germline CDR1 reads MNHEY; CDR2 reads SVGAGI. Trimming removed 1 base from V and 7 bases from J, with 13 bases in between. This CDR3 is built from 14 residues. CDR3 sequence (DNA): TGTGCCAGCAGTTACTGGGATACAGGTGGGACCCAGTACTTC. The encoded protein is CASSYWDTGGTQYF.

The chain is built from TRBV27 and TRBJ2-1, with 8 bases matching TRBD1. Germline values: CDR1 MNHEY, CDR2 SMNVEV (reference sequence). V was pared by 5 bases and J by 6 bases, with 12 bases of the junction left unmatched. This CDR3 has 16 residues. CDR3 coding DNA: TGTGCCAGCAGTCCGCCCCCGGACAGGGTATTCAATGAGCAGTTCTTC. Translation: CASSPPPDRVFNEQFF.

This clone has just a few counts. This sequence joins TRBV6-1 and TRBJ1-1; TRBD1 might be the D (6 bases). V dropped 10 bases and J dropped 7 bases, with 16 bases sitting between them. The CDR3 has 12 amino acids. Per the germline V gene, CDR1 is MNHNS and CDR2 is SASEGT. CDR3 nucleotide sequence: TGTGCCACGGGGGCGGGGGGGTATGAAGCTTTCTTT. Translation gives CATGAGGYEAFF.

Only one count was recorded for this clone. The chain couples TRBV19 to TRBJ1-1, with 7 bases matching TRBD1. V trimming: 5 bases; J trimming: 2 bases; junction bases outside the gene matches: 8. The CDR3 is 15 residues long. In germline, CDR1 is LNHDA, CDR2 SQIVND (reference sequence). This CDR3 reads CASSPQGGVNTEAFF. The CDR3, as DNA: TGTGCCAGTAGTCCTCAGGGGGGAGTAAACACTGAAGCTTTCTTT.

The chain employs TRBV5-1 and TRBJ2-5; 8 positions match TRBD2. The length of the CDR3 is 15 residues. In germline, CDR1 is SGHRS, CDR2 YFSETQ. The V and J ends lost 6 bases and 1 base, in that order; junction bases with no gene match: 8. CDR3 sequence: CASNRGGGLQETQYF. For the CDR3, the DNA is TGCGCCAGCAACCGGGGGGGAGGACTCCAAGAGACCCAGTACTTC. The full variable domain, with the rest looked up from reference TRBV5-1 and TRBJ2-5, is KAGVTQTPRYLIKTRGQQVTLSCSPISGHRSVSWYQQTPGQGLQFLFEYFSETQRNKGNFPGRFSGRQFSNSRSEMNVSTLELGDSALYLCASNRGGGLQETQYFGPGTRLLVL.

The J gene is TRBJ1-2, the V gene TRBV6-6; the D gene is possibly TRBD1 (6 bases). Per germline, CDR1 MNHNY and CDR2 SVGAGI (reference sequence). V lost 5 bases, J lost 7 bases, and 11 bases lay in between. The CDR3 has 12 amino acids. Written as DNA, the CDR3 is TGTGCCAGCAGTGGCGGGGGGCCTGGCTACACCTTC. Protein product: CASSGGGPGYTF.

J is TRBJ2-7 and V is TRBV28, with D perhaps TRBD2 (5 bases). Looked up from germline, CDR1 is MDHEN and CDR2 is SYDVKM. The CDR3 covers 13 residues. V was trimmed by 8 bases and J by 2 bases, leaving 13 bases between them. For the CDR3, the DNA is TGTGCCAGCGGATCCGGAGGCCCCTACGAGCAGTACTTC. It translates to CASGSGGPYEQYF.

V usage is TRBV5-1 and J usage is TRBJ2-7, with 8 positions matching TRBD2. CDR3 length equals 18 residues. The germline V gene has CDR1 SGHRS and CDR2 YFSETQ. V lost 4 bases to trimming and J lost 6 bases; unmatched junction nucleotides: 21. The CDR3 DNA reads as TGCGCCAGCAGCCCGACCCCATCGGCGGGAGGTGTCTTGGGCGAGCAGTACTTC. Amino acid sequence: CASSPTPSAGGVLGEQYF.

This clone was seen more than once but under ten times. The chain carries TRBV15 and TRBJ2-2, with 11 bases matching TRBD2. Per the germline V gene, CDR1 is LNHNV and CDR2 is YYDKDF (reference sequence). This CDR3 has 21 residues. The V segment lost 2 bases and the J segment 4 bases; nucleotides outside the gene matches: 18. The CDR3 nucleotides read TGTGCCACCAGCAGAACCTCCGGGACTAGCGGATTTTGGAGGACCACCGGGGAGCTGTTTTTT. Residues: CATSRTSGTSGFWRTTGELFF. The whole variable domain, remainder taken from reference TRBV15 and TRBJ2-2, is DAMVIQNPRYQVTQFGKPVTLSCSQTLNHNVMYWYQQKSSQAPKLLFHYYDKDFNNEADTPDNFQSRRPNTSFCFLDIRSPGLGDTAMYLCATSRTSGTSGFWRTTGELFFGEGSRLTVL.

This chain joins TRBV11-3 and TRBJ2-2; the match to TRBD2 covers 15 bases. The V gene's germline CDR1 is SGHNT and CDR2 YENEEA. This CDR3 has 18 amino acids. Trimming removed 4 bases from V and 8 bases from J; junction bases left unmatched: 11. As DNA, the CDR3 is TGTGCCAGCAGCTCGACCGGGACTAGCGGGGGGCCTACGGGGGAGCTGTTTTTT. It yields the protein CASSSTGTSGGPTGELFF.

In this sample, this clone turned up a few times. The V call is TRBV12-5, the J call TRBJ1-1; D is unclear. V was shortened by 5 bases and J by 3 bases, with 16 bases between the two germline ends. CDR3 length: 15 residues. CDR1 LGHNT and CDR2 FRNRAP come from the germline V gene. The CDR3 protein is CASGLGIGRDTEAFF. The CDR3 region has the DNA TGTGCTAGTGGTCTAGGAATAGGGAGGGACACTGAAGCTTTCTTT.

The chain links TRBV6-1 to TRBJ2-1, with TRBD1 identical over 7 bases. The V segment lost 8 bases and the J segment 6 bases; nucleotides outside the gene matches: 10. This CDR3 contains 14 residues. CDR1 and CDR2 (germline): MNHNS, SASEGT. CDR3: CASSPGGVFNEQFF. DNA for the CDR3: TGTGCCAGCTCCCCAGGGGGAGTGTTCAATGAGCAGTTCTTC.

V usage is TRBV27 and J usage is TRBJ1-3, with unresolved D. V was cut by 8 bases and J by 0 bases, with 17 bases left in between. Germline CDR1 is MNHEY and CDR2 is SMNVEV (reference sequence). This CDR3 spans 16 amino acids. The CDR3 reads CASRELRSSSGNTIYF. CDR3 coding DNA: TGTGCCAGCCGCGAGCTCCGCTCCTCCTCTGGAAACACCATATATTTT.

Points on this clone: Germline and junction disagree at one end, which may indicate a read error. The chain is built from TRBV5-5 and TRBJ1-5, with D possibly TRBD1 on 6 matching bases. The germline CDR1 and CDR2 sequences are SGHKS and YYEKEE (reference sequence). CDR3 size: 14 residues. CDR3 DNA sequence: TGTGCCAGCAGCTTGGCGGGGGGCAATCAGTCCCAGCATTTT. As protein: CASSLAGGNQSQHF.

This chain links TRBV18 with TRBJ1-1; no clear D. This CDR3 is built from 15 residues. The V end lost 5 bases, the J end lost 4 bases, and 17 bases lay between the germline ends. Germline V gives CDR1 KGHSH, CDR2 LQKENI. CDR3 sequence reads: CASSVKTGVGTEAFF. The CDR3 DNA reads TGTGCCAGCTCAGTCAAGACCGGGGTCGGCACTGAAGCTTTCTTT. Filled out from reference TRBV18 and TRBJ1-1, the complete variable domain reads NAGVMQNPRHLVRRRGQEARLRCSPMKGHSHVYWYRQLPEEGLKFMVYLQKENIIDESGMPKERFSAEFPKEGPSILRIQQVVRGDSAAYFCASSVKTGVGTEAFFGQGTRLTVV.

The genes are TRBV5-6 and TRBJ2-2, with D possibly TRBD2 on 6 matching bases. V lost 4 bases and J lost 1, with 17 bases in between. Germline V gene data show CDR1 as SGHDT and CDR2 as YYEEEE. The CDR3 sequence is 17 residues long. The CDR3 nucleotides read TGTGCCAGCAGCGTTTCGATTACGGGACTGAACACCGGGGAGCTGTTTTTT. It specifies CASSVSITGLNTGELFF.

This rearrangement joins TRBV19 to TRBJ2-1; 7 bases line up with TRBD2. CDR1 LNHDA and CDR2 SQIVND come from the germline V gene (reference sequence). The CDR3 has 14 amino acids. V trimming: 5 bases; J trimming: 8 bases; junction bases outside the gene matches: 9. The chain's CDR3 is CASSPGTNSYEQFF. For the CDR3, the DNA is TGTGCCAGTAGTCCAGGGACTAATTCGTATGAGCAGTTCTTC.

V and J are TRBV28 and TRBJ1-6; D uncertain. V lost 2 bases and J 8 bases, leaving 4 bases between the germline ends. The CDR3 sequence is 12 residues long. Germline V lookup: CDR1 MDHEN, CDR2 SYDVKM. The CDR3 here is CASSLIDSPLHF. The CDR3 bases are TGTGCCAGCAGTTTAATCGATTCACCCCTCCACTTT. The full variable domain, rest sourced from reference TRBV28 and TRBJ1-6, is DVKVTQSSRYLVKRTGEKVFLECVQDMDHENMFWYRQDPGLGLRLIYFSYDVKMKEKGDIPEGYSVSREKKERFSLILESASTNQTSMYLCASSLIDSPLHFGNGTRLTVT.

This clone was counted a few times. The gene calls are TRBV28 and TRBJ1-4; no firm D call. The germline V and J ends were trimmed by 3 bases and 0 bases, with 14 bases remaining between them. The CDR3 length is 17 residues. From germline, CDR1 is MDHEN and CDR2 SYDVKM. CDR3 coding DNA: TGTGCCAGCAGTTTGGCAAGTCTTACCGCAACTAATGAAAAACTGTTTTTT. Amino acids: CASSLASLTATNEKLFF.

The chain employs TRBV11-3 and TRBJ2-5, with 11 nucleotides matching TRBD1. This CDR3 spans 16 amino acids. V lost 1 base and J lost 2; bases outside the gene matches: 3. The germline V gene encodes CDR1 SGHNT and CDR2 YENEEA. DNA of the CDR3: TGTGCCAGCAGCTTAGTAGGGACAGGGGGTCAAGAGACCCAGTACTTC. Protein: CASSLVGTGGQETQYF. The full variable domain, completed using reference TRBV11-3 and TRBJ2-5, is EAGVVQSPRYKIIEKKQPVAFWCNPISGHNTLYWYLQNLGQGPELLIRYENEEAVDDSQLPKDRFSAERLKGVDSTLKIQPAELGDSAVYLCASSLVGTGGQETQYFGPGTRLLVL.

The chain joins TRBV28 to TRBJ2-7; a possible D gene is TRBD1 (6 bases). This CDR3 region has 15 residues. CDR1 MDHEN and CDR2 SYDVKM come from the germline V gene. V dropped 5 bases and J dropped 2 bases, with 16 bases sitting between them. CDR3 in amino acids: CASSTVGASAYEQYF. Here the CDR3 DNA reads TGTGCCAGCAGTACCGTGGGGGCCTCGGCCTACGAGCAGTACTTC.

In its sample, this clone was seen once. This chain connects TRBV27 to TRBJ1-5; 7 bases align to TRBD1. Germline V CDR1 and CDR2: MNHEY, SMNVEV (reference sequence). V was pared by 5 bases and J by 2 bases, with 6 bases of the junction left unmatched. The CDR3 loop spans 15 amino acids. The CDR3 DNA reads TGTGCCAGCAGTCGGATTACAGGGGGCAATCAGCCCCAGCATTTT. Translated, it gives CASSRITGGNQPQHF.

The gene calls are TRBV20-1 and TRBJ2-5; no firm D call. The germline gives CDR1 DFQATT, CDR2 SNEGSKA (reference sequence). This CDR3 comprises 11 residues. V gave up 0 bases and J gave up 4 bases, with 3 bases separating them. As DNA, the CDR3 is TGCAGTGCTAGAGATCGAGAGACCCAGTACTTC. This gives the protein CSARDRETQYF.